The entry below gives a single T cell receptor (beta chain) sequence along with its context. This sample was included in a study of blood T cell repertoires in COVID-19. The repertoire was sequenced with immunoSEQ multiplex PCR; TCRdb's copy has only in-frame clones and lacks some. The sample lists under 150,000 clones; 84% were seen once. Sequencing was carried out using PBMCs or T cells enriched from blood (not recorded which). This sequence originates from a man aged 40-49 years with acute COVID-19.

The CDR3 loop reads CASSSFAGGRVDTQYF. DNA for the CDR3: TGTGCCAGCAGCTCCTTTGCGGGGGGGCGGGTAGATACGCAGTATTTT. The chain combines TRBV5-5 with TRBJ2-3; 9 bases are shared with TRBD2. Trimming cost V 3 bases and J 5 bases; bases outside gene matches: 10. The germline V gene encodes CDR1 SGHKS and CDR2 YYEKEE (reference sequence). The CDR3 sequence is 16 residues long.